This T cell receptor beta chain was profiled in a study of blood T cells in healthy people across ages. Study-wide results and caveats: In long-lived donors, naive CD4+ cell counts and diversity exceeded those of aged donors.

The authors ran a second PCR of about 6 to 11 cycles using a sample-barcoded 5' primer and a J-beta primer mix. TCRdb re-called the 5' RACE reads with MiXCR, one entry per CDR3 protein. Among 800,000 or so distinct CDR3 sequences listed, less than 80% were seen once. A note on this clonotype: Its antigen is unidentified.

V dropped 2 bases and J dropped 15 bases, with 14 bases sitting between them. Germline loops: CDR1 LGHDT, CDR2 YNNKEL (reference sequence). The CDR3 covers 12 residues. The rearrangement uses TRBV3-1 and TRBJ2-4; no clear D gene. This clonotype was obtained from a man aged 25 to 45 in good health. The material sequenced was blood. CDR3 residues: CASSQRWSERYF. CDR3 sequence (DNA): TGTGCCAGCAGCCAAAGGTGGTCCGAGCGGTACTTC.